These 14 T cell receptor beta chains came from one sample sequenced in a study of CD8 T cells in ankylosing spondylitis. Via MiXCR, TCRdb re-called the 5' RACE reads, giving one row per CDR3 protein. Of approximately 240,000 distinct CDR3 sequences listed, 20% to 30% are singletons. Sequencing was done on a sample of blood, either unsorted or a sorted T cell fraction (not recorded which). Receptor source: a male donor with ankylosing spondylitis or in good health (not recorded which).

The V call is TRBV27, the J call TRBJ2-1; D might be TRBD1 or TRBD2, each matching 8 bases. Germline V gives CDR1 MNHEY, CDR2 SMNVEV (reference sequence). Trimming cost V 3 bases and J 4 bases, with 13 bases left between them. The CDR3 has 15 residues. DNA for the CDR3: TGTGCCAGCAGTTTGCGGGGGGACAGGTACAATGAGCAGTTCTTC. It translates to CASSLRGDRYNEQFF.

This clonotype was found many times. This rearrangement joins TRBV29-1 to TRBJ2-5, with D perhaps TRBD2 (5 bases). The CDR3 length is 12 residues. V lost 7 bases and J 2 bases, leaving 11 bases between the germline ends. Germline assignment: CDR1 SQVTM and CDR2 ANQGSEA. CDR3 amino acids: CSGGLSQETQYF. The CDR3 DNA reads TGCAGCGGTGGACTCTCACAAGAGACCCAGTACTTC.

This clonotype was observed at least ten times. This chain joins TRBV5-6 and TRBJ1-1; TRBD1 is a possible D gene (5 bases). The CDR3 spans 13 residues. V lost 2 bases, J lost 5 bases, and 10 bases lay in between. Germline V gene sequence: CDR1 SGHDT, CDR2 YYEEEE. The CDR3 reads CASSFQGRTEAFF. CDR3 in DNA: TGTGCCAGCAGCTTCCAGGGTCGGACTGAAGCTTTCTTT.

The V call is TRBV5-5, the J call TRBJ2-7; TRBD1 agrees at 8 bases. J was trimmed by 6 bases and V by 4 bases; bases with no gene match: 15. This CDR3 comprises 16 residues. The germline CDR1 and CDR2 sequences are SGHKS and YYEKEE (reference sequence). This CDR3 is CASSRGTGGPGFEQYF. CDR3 coding DNA: TGTGCCAGCAGCAGAGGAACAGGGGGTCCTGGTTTCGAGCAGTACTTC.

This clonotype was observed a few times. V usage is TRBV12-3 or TRBV12-4 and J usage is TRBJ1-2; weak D call: TRBD1 (6 bases). The V gene lost 3 bases and the J gene lost 8 bases, with 16 bases spanning the gap. CDR3 size: 14 residues. The DNA of the CDR3 is TGTGCCAGCAGTTTGGGTGTCAGGGGAGGAGGCTACACCTTC. Its protein product is CASSLGVRGGGYTF.

This chain links TRBV2 with TRBJ2-3; D might be TRBD1 (6 bases). The CDR3 totals 12 residues. The V gene's germline CDR1 is SNHLY and CDR2 FYNNEI. V gave up 5 bases and J gave up 6 bases, with 9 bases separating them. For the CDR3, the DNA is TGTGCCAGCAGTCCCGGACAGGATACGCAGTATTTT. Its protein product is CASSPGQDTQYF.

A note on this clonotype: A clone one base away is much larger, so this may be a read error. The V gene is TRBV3-1, the J gene TRBJ2-3, with TRBD2 identical over 10 bases. CDR3 length: 15 amino acids. Germline CDR1 reads LGHDT; CDR2 reads YNNKEL (reference sequence). DNA for the CDR3: TGTGCCAGCGGCCAGAGCGGGGGGGCCAGAGATACGCAGTATTTT. It yields the protein CASGQSGGARDTQYF.

This clonotype was observed many times. CDR3 in DNA: TGCAGTGCTCCGGGACAGGGATACAATGAGCAGTTCTTC. As protein: CSAPGQGYNEQFF. The gene calls are TRBV20-1 and TRBJ2-1; the match to TRBD1 covers 9 bases. Germline V gene data show CDR1 as DFQATT and CDR2 as SNEGSKA (reference sequence). V lost 5 bases, J lost 4 bases, and 3 bases stayed unmatched. The CDR3 loop spans 13 amino acids.

Ten or more counts support this clonotype. The rearrangement joins TRBV20-1 to TRBJ2-7, with a possible D match to TRBD1 (5 bases). V gave up 4 bases and J gave up 3 bases, with 7 bases separating them. Germline lookup yields CDR1 DFQATT and CDR2 SNEGSKA (reference sequence). The CDR3 runs 11 residues. The CDR3 nucleotides are TGCAGTGCTATGCAGGGCTACGAGCAGTACTTC. It yields the protein CSAMQGYEQYF.

Only one count was recorded for this clonotype. A much larger clone lies one base from this, so it may be a read error. The V and J genes are TRBV3-1 and TRBJ2-7; D ambiguous. Germline CDR1 LGHDT, CDR2 YNNKEL (reference sequence). This CDR3 comprises 15 residues. The CDR3 DNA sequence: TGTGCCACCAGCCAACGGGCGGAGAGCTCCTACGAGCAGTACTTC. Translated: CATSQRAESSYEQYF.

This clonotype was detected many times. The V and J genes are TRBV20-1 and TRBJ1-3; D gene unclear. V lost 3 bases and J 3 bases, leaving 9 bases between the germline ends. The CDR3 runs 13 residues. The germline gives CDR1 DFQATT, CDR2 SNEGSKA (reference sequence). CDR3 coding DNA: TGCAGTGCTAGTGGCACGGTTGGAAACACCATATATTTT. Translating gives CSASGTVGNTIYF.

This clonotype occurred once. The V gene is TRBV18, the J gene TRBJ1-1, with a possible D match to TRBD1 (5 bases). The CDR3 contains 14 residues. V was cut by 4 bases and J by 1 base, with 10 bases left in between. Germline V gene lookup returns CDR1 KGHSH and CDR2 LQKENI. In DNA, the CDR3 is TGTGCCAGCTCACGGGACGGCCCGAACACTGAAGCTTTCTTT. It encodes CASSRDGPNTEAFF. Together with reference TRBV18 and TRBJ1-1, the CDR3 gives the full variable domain: NAGVMQNPRHLVRRRGQEARLRCSPMKGHSHVYWYRQLPEEGLKFMVYLQKENIIDESGMPKERFSAEFPKEGPSILRIQQVVRGDSAAYFCASSRDGPNTEAFFGQGTRLTVV.

This chain joins TRBV7-6 and TRBJ2-7; TRBD2 matches 7 bases. Germline V gives CDR1 SGHVS, CDR2 FNYEAQ. Trimming removed 5 bases from V and 9 bases from J; junction bases left unmatched: 4. The CDR3 covers 11 residues. In DNA, the CDR3 is TGTGCCAGCAGCACACGGGGGGTGCAGTACTTC. It is translated as CASSTRGVQYF.

The chain recombines TRBV20-1 with TRBJ2-7; D uncertain. Germline CDR1 DFQATT, CDR2 SNEGSKA (reference sequence). This CDR3 is 14 amino acids long. Trimming took 0 bases from V and 0 from J, leaving 9 bases between them. This CDR3 reads CSARDLFRSYEQYF. For the CDR3, the DNA is TGCAGTGCTAGAGATCTTTTCCGCTCCTACGAGCAGTACTTC.